This TCR beta chain was recorded in a study of blood T cell repertoires in COVID-19. At the level of the study: In each case, the material was cDNA or gDNA derived from T cells, B-cell-depleted T cells, or PBMCs.

This clone was seen just once. Only in-frame clones appear in the TCRdb table, and some are missing; sequencing was by immunoSEQ multiplex PCR. The sample lists around 170,000 clones, under 85% occurring once. Individuals aged roughly 18 to 95 years were recruited from approximately 22 US areas. Each participant's cohort was designated according to participant-reported clinical history. Recovered status in Cohort 3 required two negative PCRs, clearance, or symptom resolution. CDR3 size: 16 residues. Germline V lookup: CDR1 SGDLS, CDR2 YYNGEE. J lost 5 bases, V lost 4 bases, and 8 bases had no gene match.

The sample comprised PBMCs or T cells enriched from blood (not recorded which). The chain is built from TRBV9 and TRBJ2-1, with TRBD2 identical over 11 bases. The source of this sequence is a man aged 45 to 65 who had recovered from COVID-19. The CDR3 DNA sequence: TGTGCCAGCAGCCCTAGCGGGGGGTCCTTCAACAATGAGCAGTTCTTC. Translated, it gives CASSPSGGSFNNEQFF.